Listed below are T cell receptor beta chains from one sample, sequenced in a study of CD8 T cells in Susac syndrome. Via MiXCR, TCRdb re-called the immunoSEQ multiplex PCR reads, giving one row per CDR3 protein. The sample lists under 85,000 distinct CDR3 sequences; approximately 94% were seen once. Sequencing was performed on CD8+ T cells from PBMCs. These receptors were obtained from a human donor with Susac syndrome. Each CDR3 is given with its conserved first and last residue. The D gene is left open where the match is weak. Clone size, where shown, is once, few, many, or a class for clones that have expanded.

cdr3_nt cdr3_aa cdr3_length d_call clone_size j_call v_call
TGTGCCAGCAGCCTGTGGGACAGGGCTGGGAATGAGCAGTTCTTC CASSLWDRAGNEQFF 15 TRBD1 few TRBJ2-1 TRBV11-2
TGTGCCAGCAGTTCACCCGGGACTAGCGGGACCCATGAGCAGTTCTTC CASSSPGTSGTHEQFF 16 TRBD2 NA TRBJ2-1 TRBV6-5
TGTGCCAGCCCCGCCGGGTCGGGCCAGAACACTGAAGCTTTCTTT CASPAGSGQNTEAFF 15 NA NA TRBJ1-1 TRBV13
TGCAGTGCTAGGGAGTGGAGCACAGATACGCAGTATTTT CSAREWSTDTQYF 13 NA NA TRBJ2-3 TRBV20-1
TGCGCCAGCAGCCAAGATCCCGCGGGAACCTACGAGCAGTACTTC CASSQDPAGTYEQYF 15 NA NA TRBJ2-7 TRBV4-3
TGTGCCAGCAGCCGACAGGGGAGTTACGAGCAGTACTTC CASSRQGSYEQYF 13 TRBD1 NA TRBJ2-7 TRBV11-3
TGTGCCACGACAGATAATCAGCCCCAGCATTTT CATTDNQPQHF 11 NA NA TRBJ1-5 TRBV6-1
TGTGCCAGCAGCCAGGGCAGCGAGTACGAGCAGTACTTC CASSQGSEYEQYF 13 NA NA TRBJ2-7 TRBV3-1
TGCGCCAGCAGGTTTGCGGGGGCTAGGAATGAGCAGTTCTTC CASRFAGARNEQFF 14 NA NA TRBJ2-1 TRBV5-1
TGTGCCACCAGCAGCCAGACCTATAACTATGGCTACACCTTC CATSSQTYNYGYTF 14 NA NA TRBJ1-2 TRBV15
TGTGCCAGCAGTTCAGGAACAGGGGCCTTGTCTCGGAACACCATATATTTT CASSSGTGALSRNTIYF 17 TRBD1 NA TRBJ1-3 TRBV28
TGTGCCAGCAGTGAGGGGACTAGTCGGACCGGGGAGCTGTTTTTT CASSEGTSRTGELFF 15 TRBD2 NA TRBJ2-2 TRBV2
TGCACCAGCAGCCAAGAGGGGGCTAGCGGGGAGGACAGAGGCCAAGAGACCCAGTACTTC CTSSQEGASGEDRGQETQYF 20 NA NA TRBJ2-5 TRBV1
TGTGCCAGCAGCCAGGAACACTCCAGGGGTAACAACTATGGCTACACCTTC CASSQEHSRGNNYGYTF 17 NA NA TRBJ1-2 TRBV4-2
TGTGCCAGCAGTTTATTTGTCCCGGATGCAACTAATGAAAAACTGTTTTTT CASSLFVPDATNEKLFF 17 NA NA TRBJ1-4 TRBV27
TGTGCCAGCAGCTTACAGCAGGTCGAAGAGACCCAGTACTTC CASSLQQVEETQYF 14 NA NA TRBJ2-5 TRBV11-1
TGTGCCAGCAGTTACTCATCCGGGACTGGAAATGAGCAGTTCTTC CASSYSSGTGNEQFF 15 NA NA TRBJ2-1 TRBV6-2/TRBV6-3
TGTGCCAGCAGCTTGACCGGACAGGGGGGGACGAACACCATATATTTT CASSLTGQGGTNTIYF 16 TRBD1 NA TRBJ1-3 TRBV5-4
TGTGCCATCGGGCTAGCGGTGACAGATACGCAGTATTTT CAIGLAVTDTQYF 13 TRBD2 NA TRBJ2-3 TRBV28
TGCGCCAGCAGCTCGGTCCCTAACCTCCCCTACAATGAGCAGTTCTTC CASSSVPNLPYNEQFF 16 NA NA TRBJ2-1 TRBV5-1
TGTGCCAGCAGCCGGTCGCAGGGGACTACCTACGAGCAGTACTTC CASSRSQGTTYEQYF 15 NA few TRBJ2-7 TRBV6-6
TGTGCCAGCAGGGAAGCGGGGGGGGGAATTTACAATGAGCAGTTCTTC CASREAGGGIYNEQFF 16 TRBD2 NA TRBJ2-1 TRBV7-2
TGTGCCAGCAGCTTAGCTAGCGGGTCCACGTCCTACGAGCAGTACTTC CASSLASGSTSYEQYF 16 TRBD2 once TRBJ2-7 TRBV5-4
TGTGCCAGCAGCGAGACTAGCGGGAGCTCAGATACGCAGTATTTT CASSETSGSSDTQYF 15 TRBD2 NA TRBJ2-3 TRBV9
TGCGCCAGCAGCCAAGAGGACTACCCCTCCTACGAGCAGTACTTC CASSQEDYPSYEQYF 15 NA NA TRBJ2-7 TRBV4-3
TGTGCCAGCAGCACTGGGGGCCCCATCTCTGGAAACACCATATATTTT CASSTGGPISGNTIYF 16 NA NA TRBJ1-3 TRBV6-6
TGCAGTGCCCCGTGGCAGGGGCGAGATAATTTCTACGAGCAGTACTTC CSAPWQGRDNFYEQYF 16 NA NA TRBJ2-7 TRBV20-1
TGTGCCAGCAGTGAATGGGACGGTACCTACGAGCAGTACTTC CASSEWDGTYEQYF 14 NA NA TRBJ2-7 TRBV2
TGCAGTGCTAGGGCGGAACCGGGCACAGATACGCAGTATTTT CSARAEPGTDTQYF 14 NA once TRBJ2-3 TRBV20-1
TGTGCCAGCAGCCAAGCAGATACGCAGTATTTT CASSQADTQYF 11 NA NA TRBJ2-3 TRBV14
TGCAGTGCTAGGAAGGGACTAGCGGGATCAAGTGGTGAGCAGTTCTTC CSARKGLAGSSGEQFF 16 TRBD2 NA TRBJ2-1 TRBV20-1
TGCGCCAGCAGCCAAGAGAGGACAGATACGCAGTATTTT CASSQERTDTQYF 13 NA NA TRBJ2-3 TRBV4-1
TGTGCCAGCAGGGGCCGGAGAGGCAATCAGCCCCAGCATTTT CASRGRRGNQPQHF 14 NA NA TRBJ1-5 TRBV2
TGTGCCAGCACCCGGGGGACAGGGGGCAGTGAGCAGTTCTTC CASTRGTGGSEQFF 14 TRBD1 once TRBJ2-1 TRBV6-2/TRBV6-3
TGCAGCGTGACGGGACTCCGGGGTAGCACAGATACGCAGTATTTT CSVTGLRGSTDTQYF 15 NA NA TRBJ2-3 TRBV29-1
TGTGCCAGCACCTCCTCCAAACAGGGGGCCGGGGAGCTGTTTTTT CASTSSKQGAGELFF 15 TRBD1 NA TRBJ2-2 TRBV5-4
TGCAGTGCAAGAAGCGGGAGCATCCAAGAGACCCAGTACTTC CSARSGSIQETQYF 14 TRBD2 NA TRBJ2-5 TRBV20-1
TGTGCCAGCAGTTTGGGGACAGGGGATTACACTGAAGCTTTCTTT CASSLGTGDYTEAFF 15 TRBD1 NA TRBJ1-1 TRBV12-3/TRBV12-4
TGTGCCAGCAGTTCGACAGGGCCCCAAGAGACCCAGTACTTC CASSSTGPQETQYF 14 TRBD1 NA TRBJ2-5 TRBV28
TGCGCCAGCAGCCAACTCCCAGGACAGGGTCGAGCAGATACGCAGTATTTT CASSQLPGQGRADTQYF 17 TRBD1 NA TRBJ2-3 TRBV4-1
TGTGCCAGCAGCTTCAAGAGGTTAATGAACACTGAAGCTTTCTTT CASSFKRLMNTEAFF 15 NA NA TRBJ1-1 TRBV11-2
TGTGCCACCAGTGACCCCGGGGTTGGGGAGCTGTTTTTT CATSDPGVGELFF 13 NA NA TRBJ2-2 TRBV24-1
TGCAGTGCTAGCGGAGGGAACACTGAAGCTTTCTTT CSASGGNTEAFF 12 NA NA TRBJ1-1 TRBV20-1
TGTGCCTGGAGTCCCCACAGTGTGAATGGCTACACCTTC CAWSPHSVNGYTF 13 NA once TRBJ1-2 TRBV30
TGTGCCAGCAGTTTCGCAGGGGGGAGCTCCTACGAGCAGTACTTC CASSFAGGSSYEQYF 15 NA NA TRBJ2-7 TRBV27